The clone carrying this T cell receptor beta chain was picked up many times. Its antigen is unknown. TCRdb ran MiXCR on the multiplex PCR reads and lists one entry per CDR3 protein. The sample gives approximately 300,000 distinct CDR3 sequences, 30% of which show up once; more than 0.85% is in the top ten. The entry originates in a study of breast tumors, draining lymph nodes, adjacent tissues. CDR1 is LNHDA and CDR2 is SQIVND in the germline V gene (reference sequence). The CDR3 loop spans 15 amino acids. Trimming took off 1 base at V and 4 bases at J, with 13 bases between the two ends. Findings and caveats of the study: Data only fit, rather than demonstrated, lymph node origin of most tumor T cells. Tumor and nontumor repertoires were significantly more similar in luminal-like than in basal-like breast cancer. Tumor repertoires ranked between lymph nodes and nontumor tissue in diversity, with V and J gene preferences.

Breast cancer patients provided tissue from their axillary draining lymph nodes. The chain employs TRBV19 and TRBJ1-2; D gene uncertain. Material: axillary lymph node tissue. The receptor was isolated from a female donor with breast cancer. Some clones in this sample may be carry-over from other donors' samples. The CDR3 spells CASSIAVRWGYGYTF. For the CDR3, the DNA is TGTGCCAGTAGTATAGCTGTCAGGTGGGGCTATGGCTACACCTTC.